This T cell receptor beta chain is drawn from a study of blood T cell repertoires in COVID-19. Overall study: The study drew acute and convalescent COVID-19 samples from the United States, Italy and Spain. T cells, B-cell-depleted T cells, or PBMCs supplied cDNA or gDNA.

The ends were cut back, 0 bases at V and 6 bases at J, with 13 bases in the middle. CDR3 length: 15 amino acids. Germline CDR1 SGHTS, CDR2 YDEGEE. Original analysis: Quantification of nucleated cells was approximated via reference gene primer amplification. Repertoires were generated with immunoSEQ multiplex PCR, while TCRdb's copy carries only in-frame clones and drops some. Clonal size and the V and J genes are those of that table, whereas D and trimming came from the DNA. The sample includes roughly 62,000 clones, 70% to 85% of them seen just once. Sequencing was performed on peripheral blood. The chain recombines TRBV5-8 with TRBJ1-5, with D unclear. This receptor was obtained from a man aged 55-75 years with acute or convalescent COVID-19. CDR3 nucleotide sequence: TGTGCCAGCAGCTTGGCTCGGTTCGCTGGTCAGCCCCAGCATTTT. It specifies CASSLARFAGQPQHF.